The TCR beta chain described here comes from a study of CD8 T cells in ankylosing spondylitis. MiXCR, run by TCRdb on the 5' RACE reads, gives a single entry per CDR3 protein. The sample shows some 840,000 distinct CDR3 sequences, 12% of them seen only once. The V end was cut by 8 bases, the J end by 4 bases, with 20 bases between. The germline V gene has CDR1 DFQATT and CDR2 SNEGSKA (reference sequence). The length of the CDR3 is 14 residues. The study, taken as a whole, reports: What appeared characteristic of ankylosing spondylitis blood was a TCR beta motif of several highly homologous variants.

Comments on this clonotype: What it binds is unknown.

The chain carries TRBV20-1 and TRBJ1-2; D is uncertain. This TCR was sampled from a male donor with ankylosing spondylitis. The material sequenced was blood, either unsorted or a sorted T cell fraction (not recorded which). CDR3 sequence: CSFTGEQSSYGYTF. For the CDR3, the DNA is TGCAGTTTCACCGGCGAACAGAGCAGCTATGGCTACACCTTC.